The following is a T cell receptor beta chain sequence with its context. The antigen is unknown. The CDR3 extends over 15 amino acids. The V and J ends lost 6 bases and 12 bases respectively, with 21 bases between them. The germline V gene encodes CDR1 MNHEY and CDR2 SVGAGI. Using immunoSEQ multiplex PCR, the repertoire was profiled, and TCRdb retains in-frame clones only, with some absent. Of about 130,000 clones detected, approximately 90% appear once; the ten largest clones hold about 7%. This sample was taken from a study of T cell responses to AZD1222 COVID-19 vaccine. Study findings and constraints: Close to half of all spike-specific TCRs reportedly target regions of the variants that are unmutated. Donors in the cohort were predominantly white British and more often female, and clonal diversity was possibly underestimated.

This chain joins TRBV6-5 and TRBJ1-6, with D possibly TRBD1 on 6 matching bases. This sequence was found in an adult in good health. Sequences were derived from peripheral blood, sampled on day 0 of AZD1222 vaccination. This CDR3 reads CASSHEGEVWRPLHF. The CDR3 region has the DNA TGTGCCAGCAGCCACGAGGGGGAAGTTTGGAGACCCCTCCACTTT.